The text below deals with one T cell receptor beta chain. Its cognate antigen is unknown. This record belongs to a study of persistence of HIV-infected CD4 T cells. The stimulus was an HIV-1 Gag 15-mer peptide pool, 0.95 to 1 ug/peptide/mL. Sorted nonresponding memory CD4+ T cells were CD40L-negative, CD69-negative, CD45RO-high. For around 17 hours, CD8-depleted PBMCs received anti-CD28/CD49d costimulation, a CD40-blocking antibody and enfuvirtide. Whole-study results and caveats: TCR oligoclonality correlated with proviral oligoclonality in the same sorted populations.

Sequencing used immunoSEQ version 4 in survey mode. Only in-frame clones appear in the TCRdb table, and some are missing; sequencing was by immunoSEQ multiplex PCR. This sample has 25,000 to 40,000 clones, with approximately 85% found just once. Source: CD4+ T cells sorted from PBMCs after roughly 19-hour stimulation, taken from a patient who received antiretroviral therapy. This clonotype was obtained from an adult woman with HIV who was CMV-seropositive.

The CDR3 nucleotides are TGCAGCGTTGAATTGACAGGGACGGAGAATAACGAGCAGTACTTC. Protein product: CSVELTGTENNEQYF. The gene calls are TRBV29-1 and TRBJ2-7, with 7 bases fitting TRBD1. The V gene's germline CDR1 is SQVTM and CDR2 ANQGSEA. This CDR3 has 15 residues. V shed 2 bases, J shed 5 bases, and the junction held 12 bases outside the gene matches.